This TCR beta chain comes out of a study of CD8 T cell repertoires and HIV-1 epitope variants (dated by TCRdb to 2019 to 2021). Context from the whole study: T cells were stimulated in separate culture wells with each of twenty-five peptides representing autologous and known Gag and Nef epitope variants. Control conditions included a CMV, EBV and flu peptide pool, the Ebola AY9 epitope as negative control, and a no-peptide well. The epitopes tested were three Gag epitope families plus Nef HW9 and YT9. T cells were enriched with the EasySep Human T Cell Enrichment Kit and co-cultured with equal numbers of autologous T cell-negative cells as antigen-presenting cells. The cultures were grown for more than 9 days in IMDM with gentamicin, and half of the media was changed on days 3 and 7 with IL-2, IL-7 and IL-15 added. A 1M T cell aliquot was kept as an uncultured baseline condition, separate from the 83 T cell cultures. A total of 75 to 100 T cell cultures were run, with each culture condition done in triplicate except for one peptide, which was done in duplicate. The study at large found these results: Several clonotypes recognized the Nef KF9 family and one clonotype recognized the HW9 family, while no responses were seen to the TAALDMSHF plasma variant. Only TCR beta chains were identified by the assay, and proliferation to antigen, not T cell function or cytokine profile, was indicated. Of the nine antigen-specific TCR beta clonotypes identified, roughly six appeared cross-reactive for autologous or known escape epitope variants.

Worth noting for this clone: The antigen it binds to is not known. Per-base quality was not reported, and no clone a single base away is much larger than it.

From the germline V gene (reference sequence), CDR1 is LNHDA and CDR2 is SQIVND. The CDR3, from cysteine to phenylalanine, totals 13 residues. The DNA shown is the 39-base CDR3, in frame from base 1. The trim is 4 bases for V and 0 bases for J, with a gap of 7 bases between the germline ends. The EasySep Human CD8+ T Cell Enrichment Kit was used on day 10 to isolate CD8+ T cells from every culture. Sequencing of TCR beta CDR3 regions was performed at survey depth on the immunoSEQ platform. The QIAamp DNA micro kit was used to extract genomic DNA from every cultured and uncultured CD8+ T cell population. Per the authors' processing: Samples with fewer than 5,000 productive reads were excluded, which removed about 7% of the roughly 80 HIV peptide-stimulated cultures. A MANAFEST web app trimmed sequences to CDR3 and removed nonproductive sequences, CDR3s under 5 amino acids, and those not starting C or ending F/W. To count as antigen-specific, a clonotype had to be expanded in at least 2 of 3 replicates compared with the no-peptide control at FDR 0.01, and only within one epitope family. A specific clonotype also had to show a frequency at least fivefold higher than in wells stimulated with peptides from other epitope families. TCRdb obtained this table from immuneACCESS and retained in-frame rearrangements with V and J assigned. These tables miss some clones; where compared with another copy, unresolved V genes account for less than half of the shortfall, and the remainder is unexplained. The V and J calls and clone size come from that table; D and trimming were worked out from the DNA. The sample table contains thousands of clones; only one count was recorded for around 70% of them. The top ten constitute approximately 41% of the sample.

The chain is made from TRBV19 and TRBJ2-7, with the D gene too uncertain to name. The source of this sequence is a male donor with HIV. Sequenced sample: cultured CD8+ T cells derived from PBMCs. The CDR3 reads CASSTDGSYEQYF. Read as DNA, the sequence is TGTGCCAGTAGTACGGACGGCTCCTACGAGCAGTACTTC.